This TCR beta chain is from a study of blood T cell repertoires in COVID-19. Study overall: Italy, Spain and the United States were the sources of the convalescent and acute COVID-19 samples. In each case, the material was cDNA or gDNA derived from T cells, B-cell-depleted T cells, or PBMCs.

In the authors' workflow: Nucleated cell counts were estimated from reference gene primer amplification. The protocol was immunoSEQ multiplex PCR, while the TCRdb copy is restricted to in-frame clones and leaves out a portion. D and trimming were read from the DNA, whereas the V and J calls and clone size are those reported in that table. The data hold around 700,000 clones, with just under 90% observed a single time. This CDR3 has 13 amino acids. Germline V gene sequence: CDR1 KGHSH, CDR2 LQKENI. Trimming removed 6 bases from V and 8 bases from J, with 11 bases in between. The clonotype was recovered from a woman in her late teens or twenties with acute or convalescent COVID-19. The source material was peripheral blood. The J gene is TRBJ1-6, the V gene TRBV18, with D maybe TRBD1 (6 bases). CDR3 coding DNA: TGTGCCAGCTCGCCGCCAGGGGATTCACCCCTCCACTTT. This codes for CASSPPGDSPLHF.